Sequencing of this T cell receptor (beta chain) was carried out in a study of shared clonotypes between healthy human individuals. Findings and limits, study-wide: Estimated richness values were generally larger in naive subsets than in memory subsets. Depth was large, yet rarefaction showed that sorted-subset sequencing was incomplete.

The germline V gene has CDR1 SGHVS and CDR2 FNYEAQ. V was cut by 2 bases and J by 0 bases, with 4 bases left in between. The CDR3 spans 13 residues. A split of CD4+ cells into CD45RA+ naive and CD45RA-negative memory subsets was performed. Over several immunoSEQ plates, each subset's genomic DNA was distributed in even portions. Profiled with immunoSEQ multiplex PCR; TCRdb holds only in-frame clones, not every one. The sample shows roughly 760,000 clones, less than 85% of them seen only once. A note on this clone: Its antigen is not identified.

The sequencing sample was made of memory CD4+ T cells sorted from blood. Subset described: CD45RA-negative fraction. V usage is TRBV7-6 and J usage is TRBJ1-1; D is undetermined. This TCR was recovered from a woman in her twenties or thirties in good health. The CDR3 reads CASSLQMNTEAFF. CDR3 DNA: TGTGCCAGCAGCTTACAGATGAACACTGAAGCTTTCTTT.